The 15 T cell receptor beta chains below come from one sample, sequenced in a study of CD8 T cells in Susac syndrome. Random hexamers were used to reverse transcribe the RNA input (about 0.45 to 1 ug). TCRdb analysed the immunoSEQ multiplex PCR reads with MiXCR anew, one entry per CDR3 protein. Of approximately 190,000 distinct CDR3 sequences listed, approximately 95% were seen once; the top ten hold approximately 0.16%. The sequencing input was CD8+ T cells from PBMCs. The source of these receptors is a human donor with Susac syndrome.

The V call is TRBV20-1, the J call TRBJ2-7; D gene ambiguous. The V and J ends lost 2 bases and 0 bases respectively, with 26 bases between them. Germline CDR1 reads DFQATT; CDR2 reads SNEGSKA (reference sequence). This CDR3 has 19 residues. The DNA for the CDR3 is TGCAGTGCTAGAAAAGACGACGCCTTCAGGTCGGTCAGCTCCTACGAGCAGTACTTC. As protein: CSARKDDAFRSVSSYEQYF.

J is TRBJ2-1 and V is TRBV7-9; D not certain. Germline V lookup: CDR1 SEHNR, CDR2 FQNEAQ (reference sequence). The CDR3 sequence is 13 residues long. The germline V and J ends were trimmed by 5 bases and 6 bases, with 11 bases remaining between them. In DNA, the CDR3 is TGTGCCAGCAGCCCTCTAAGGAGCAATGAGCAGTTCTTC. Translated, it gives CASSPLRSNEQFF.

The rearrangement links TRBV27 to TRBJ2-3; D is perhaps TRBD1 (6 bases). The CDR3 contains 14 residues. Germline CDR1 reads MNHEY; CDR2 reads SMNVEV (reference sequence). Trimming cost V 10 bases and J 0 bases, with 14 bases left between them. Written as DNA, the CDR3 is TGTGCCACCCAGGGGTTTTCTAGCACAGATACGCAGTATTTT. Translation gives CATQGFSSTDTQYF.

V usage is TRBV7-8 and J usage is TRBJ1-1; D unclear. V was shortened by 2 bases and J by 4 bases, with 17 bases between the two germline ends. The germline gives CDR1 SGHVS, CDR2 FQNEAQ. The CDR3 sequence is 16 residues long. CDR3 DNA: TGTGCCAGCAGCTTATCGGGGATACCTCTCCCCACTGAAGCTTTCTTT. Translated, it gives CASSLSGIPLPTEAFF.

J is TRBJ2-5 and V is TRBV29-1, with TRBD2 matching 8 bases. CDR3 length equals 13 residues. The germline V gene encodes CDR1 SQVTM and CDR2 ANQGSEA. V lost 4 bases, J lost 5 bases, and 6 bases stayed unmatched. This CDR3 is CSVAPGGAETQYF. The CDR3 DNA is TGCAGCGTTGCCCCGGGGGGGGCGGAGACCCAGTACTTC.

The V and J genes are TRBV20-1 and TRBJ1-5, with 12 nucleotides matching TRBD1. Germline CDR1 and CDR2: DFQATT and SNEGSKA (reference sequence). Germline trimming cut 2 bases from V and 5 bases from J; bases unmatched to any gene: 7. The CDR3 has 16 amino acids. The CDR3 sequence is CSARNPGQGADQPQHF. The CDR3 DNA is TGCAGTGCTAGAAATCCGGGACAGGGGGCCGATCAGCCCCAGCATTTT.

CDR3 loop: CASSERGGIYNSPLHF. The CDR3 nucleotides are TGTGCCAGCAGTGAACGAGGGGGCATCTATAATTCACCCCTCCACTTT. The genes are TRBV6-1 and TRBJ1-6; 7 bases match TRBD1. The trim removed 2 bases at V and 3 bases at J, leaving 4 bases unmatched. The CDR3 is made up of 16 amino acids. Per germline, CDR1 MNHNS and CDR2 SASEGT.

The V call is TRBV5-6, the J call TRBJ2-3, with 10 bases identical to TRBD2. The V gene's germline CDR1 is SGHDT and CDR2 YYEEEE. The trim removed 0 bases at V and 8 bases at J, leaving 9 bases unmatched. The CDR3 runs to 16 residues. The CDR3 DNA is TGTGCCAGCAGCTTGGCCCTAGCGGGAGAAATGGGTACGCAGTATTTT. This gives the protein CASSLALAGEMGTQYF.

The chain links TRBV2 to TRBJ2-6; D not certain. The germline V gene has CDR1 SNHLY and CDR2 FYNNEI. V shed 2 bases and J shed 3 bases, with 8 bases lying between them. The length of the CDR3 is 15 residues. CDR3 amino acids: CASSERGDGANVLTF. In DNA form, the CDR3 reads TGTGCCAGCAGTGAACGTGGGGATGGGGCCAACGTCCTGACTTTC.

This sequence joins TRBV9 and TRBJ1-1; D not resolved. Germline values: CDR1 SGDLS, CDR2 YYNGEE. Trimming cost V 3 bases and J 4 bases, with 10 bases left between them. This CDR3 has 13 residues. This CDR3 reads CASSEGSATEAFF. The CDR3 DNA follows: TGTGCCAGCAGCGAGGGATCGGCCACTGAAGCTTTCTTT.

The chain is built from TRBV29-1 and TRBJ2-2; 12 bases map to TRBD2. The CDR3 spans 17 residues. From germline, CDR1 is SQVTM and CDR2 ANQGSEA. The ends lost 5 bases at V and 0 bases at J; junction bases unmatched: 7. CDR3 residues: CSVIWTSGVSNTGELFF. The CDR3 DNA reads TGCAGCGTTATTTGGACTAGCGGGGTTTCGAACACCGGGGAGCTGTTTTTT.

This clonotype appeared a single time. This chain links TRBV29-1 with TRBJ2-1, with a tentative D call TRBD1 (6 bases). Germline V gene sequence: CDR1 SQVTM, CDR2 ANQGSEA. The V gene lost 6 bases and the J gene lost 4 bases, with 13 bases spanning the gap. CDR3 length: 13 residues. CDR3 sequence (DNA): TGCAGCGTCGAGCTGCAGGGGTACAATGAGCAGTTCTTC. Protein product: CSVELQGYNEQFF.

V and J are TRBV15 and TRBJ1-2; D might be TRBD1 (5 bases). The germline gives CDR1 LNHNV, CDR2 YYDKDF (reference sequence). The germline V and J ends were trimmed by 2 bases and 2 bases, with 12 bases remaining between them. There are 15 residues in the CDR3. This CDR3 is CATSRTGDVNYGYTF. The CDR3 nucleotides read TGTGCCACCAGCAGAACAGGCGATGTAAACTATGGCTACACCTTC.

The rearrangement joins TRBV29-1 to TRBJ2-2, with 7 bases fitting TRBD2. This CDR3 has 15 amino acids. Germline-derived CDR1 and CDR2 are SQVTM and ANQGSEA. Unmatched junction bases numbered 9, after V lost 7 bases and J lost 1 base. The DNA of the CDR3 is TGCAGCGCGATAAGTGGGACTAAGAACACCGGGGAGCTGTTTTTT. Translating gives CSAISGTKNTGELFF.

The V call is TRBV12-3 or TRBV12-4, the J call TRBJ1-1; D is ambiguous. This CDR3 has 12 amino acids. V shed 5 bases and J shed 5 bases, with 9 bases lying between them. In DNA form, the CDR3 reads TGTGCCAGCAGTGGCTTAGAGACTGAAGCTTTCTTT. It encodes CASSGLETEAFF.